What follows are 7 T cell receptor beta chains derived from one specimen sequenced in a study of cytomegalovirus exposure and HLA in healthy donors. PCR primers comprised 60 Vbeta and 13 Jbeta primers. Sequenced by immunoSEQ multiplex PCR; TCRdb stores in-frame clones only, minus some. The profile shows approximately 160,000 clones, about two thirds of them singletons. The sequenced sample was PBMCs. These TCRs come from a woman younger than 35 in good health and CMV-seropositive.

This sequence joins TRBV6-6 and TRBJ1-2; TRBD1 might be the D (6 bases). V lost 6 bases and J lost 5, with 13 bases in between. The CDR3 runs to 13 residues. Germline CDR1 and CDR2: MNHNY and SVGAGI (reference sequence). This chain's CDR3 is CASRLTGRYGYTF. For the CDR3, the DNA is TGTGCCAGCAGGCTGACAGGACGGTATGGCTACACCTTC.

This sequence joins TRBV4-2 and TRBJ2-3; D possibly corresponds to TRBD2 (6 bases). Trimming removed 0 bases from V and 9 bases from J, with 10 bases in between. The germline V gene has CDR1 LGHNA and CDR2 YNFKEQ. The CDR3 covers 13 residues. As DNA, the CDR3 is TGTGCCAGCAGCCAAGAACTAGCAGGCACGCAGTATTTT. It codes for CASSQELAGTQYF.

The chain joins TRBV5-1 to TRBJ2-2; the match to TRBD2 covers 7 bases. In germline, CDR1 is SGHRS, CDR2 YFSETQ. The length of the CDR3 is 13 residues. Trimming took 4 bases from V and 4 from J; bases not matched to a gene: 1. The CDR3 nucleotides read TGCGCCAGCAGCCCGGGGGGCACCGGGGAGCTGTTTTTT. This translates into CASSPGGTGELFF.

As DNA, the CDR3 is TGTGCCAGCAGCCCGAGATGGATCCAGCCCGGGAGTTACGAGCAGTACTTC. It codes for CASSPRWIQPGSYEQYF. This chain connects TRBV5-4 to TRBJ2-7; D might be TRBD2 (6 bases). The ends were cut back, 4 bases at V and 4 bases at J, with 24 bases in the middle. This CDR3 spans 17 amino acids. From germline, CDR1 is SGHNT and CDR2 YYREEE (reference sequence).

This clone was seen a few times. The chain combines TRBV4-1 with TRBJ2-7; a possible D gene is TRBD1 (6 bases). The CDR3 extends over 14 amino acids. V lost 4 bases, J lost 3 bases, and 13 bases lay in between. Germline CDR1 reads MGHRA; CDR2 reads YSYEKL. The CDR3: CASSPRDTLYEQYF. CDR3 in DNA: TGCGCCAGCAGCCCACGGGACACCCTCTACGAGCAGTACTTC.

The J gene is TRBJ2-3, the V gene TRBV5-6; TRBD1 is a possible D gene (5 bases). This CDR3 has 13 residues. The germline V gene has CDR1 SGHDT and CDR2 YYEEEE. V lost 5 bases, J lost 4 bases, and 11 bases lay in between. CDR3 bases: TGTGCCAGCAGGAAGGGGCAGGCAGATACGCAGTATTTT. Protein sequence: CASRKGQADTQYF.

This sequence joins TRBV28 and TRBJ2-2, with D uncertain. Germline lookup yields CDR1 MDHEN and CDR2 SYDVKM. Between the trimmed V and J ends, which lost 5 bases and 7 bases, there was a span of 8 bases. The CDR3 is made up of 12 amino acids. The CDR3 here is CASSPIGGELFF. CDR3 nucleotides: TGTGCCAGCAGTCCAATCGGCGGGGAGCTGTTTTTT.